A selection of T cell receptor beta chains follows, all from one sample in a study of blood T cells in healthy people across ages. TCRdb re-analysed the 5' RACE reads in MiXCR, keeping a single row per CDR3 protein. The repertoire holds about 1.5 million distinct CDR3 sequences, with approximately 39% as singletons. Sequencing used blood. The receptors stem from a young woman in good health. The CDR3 runs from the conserved cysteine through the conserved F or W. A D gene is named only where the DNA matches it firmly. Part of the rows lack a size; the others show once, few, many or a class for expanded clones.

D	V	size	J	DNA	CDR3
TRBD2	TRBV10-2	NA	TRBJ2-1	TGCGCCAGCAGAACCACTAGCGGGGGACCCTTTTTGGAGCAGTTCTTC	CASRTTSGGPFLEQFF
NA	TRBV20-1	NA	TRBJ2-1	TGCAGTGTACCGGGCCAGGCGACATACAATGAGCAGTTCTTC	CSVPGQATYNEQFF
NA	TRBV28	NA	TRBJ2-5	TGTGCCAGCAGCCGCCTAGACAGAAAAGAGACCCAGTACTTC	CASSRLDRKETQYF
NA	TRBV6-1	NA	TRBJ2-6	TGTGCCAGCAGTGAACACGCTGTTCGGGCTGGGGCCAACGTCCTGACTTTC	CASSEHAVRAGANVLTF
NA	TRBV4-1	many	TRBJ1-5	TGCGCCAGCAGCCAACGGGGTAGCAATCAGCCCCAGCATTTT	CASSQRGSNQPQHF
NA	TRBV9	NA	TRBJ1-2	TGTGCCAGCAGCGTTGGGACCCTCGGGGGGTGCACCTTC	CASSVGTLGGCTF
TRBD1	TRBV7-2	once	TRBJ1-1	TGTGCCAGCAGCTTAGATCGTTACAGGGGTTTCTTT	CASSLDRYRGFF
NA	TRBV6-5	NA	TRBJ2-1	TGTGCCAGCAGTTACTACCCGATGGGCATCAACAATGAGCAGTTCTTC	CASSYYPMGINNEQFF
NA	TRBV7-9	few	TRBJ2-7	TGTGCCAGCAATCGGGGAGGAGTCTACGAGCAGTACTTC	CASNRGGVYEQYF
TRBD1	TRBV6-6	NA	TRBJ1-1	TGTGCCACCTGGGACAGGGAGATCGACAGAGCTTTCTTT	CATWDREIDRAFF
NA	TRBV27	NA	TRBJ2-3	TGTGCCAGCAGTTTATGGGCCCCCGAAAACACAGATACGCAGTATTTT	CASSLWAPENTDTQYF
NA	TRBV7-2	few	TRBJ2-5	TGTGCCAGCAGCTTAGTAAGATCCGCCGGAGAGACCCAGTACTTC	CASSLVRSAGETQYF
TRBD1	TRBV12-3/TRBV12-4	NA	TRBJ1-5	TGTGCCAGCAGTCGCGGACAGGGGGAGCCCCAGCATTTT	CASSRGQGEPQHF
NA	TRBV11-2	many	TRBJ2-7	TGTGCCAGCAGTTTGGATCCCGGCTACGAGCAGTACTTC	CASSLDPGYEQYF
NA	TRBV29-1	NA	TRBJ1-4	TGCAGCGTGGGTTCCAGGACTAATGAAAAACTGTTTTTT	CSVGSRTNEKLFF
NA	TRBV7-8	NA	TRBJ2-1	TGTGCCAGCAGCGGCCGACCGACTAGTTTCTTCGATGAGCAGTTCTTC	CASSGRPTSFFDEQFF
NA	TRBV5-1	NA	TRBJ1-6	TGCGCCAGCAGCCGGAACGGGGGTCAGGGACCTTATAATTCACCCCTCCACTTT	CASSRNGGQGPYNSPLHF
TRBD2	TRBV12-3/TRBV12-4	once	TRBJ2-7	TGTGCCAGCAGCCTCCGGGCCGGGGGGGCGGGCTCCTACAATGAGCAGTACTTC	CASSLRAGGAGSYNEQYF
TRBD1	TRBV4-1	NA	TRBJ2-2	TGCGCCAGCAGCCATGTCAGGGGGCGAAACACCGGGGAGCTGTTTTTT	CASSHVRGRNTGELFF
TRBD1	TRBV5-1	few	TRBJ1-1	TGCGCCAGCAGCTTAGGGGGGACAGTTGAAGCTTTCTTT	CASSLGGTVEAFF
TRBD2	TRBV12-3/TRBV12-4	NA	TRBJ2-7	TGTGCCAGCAACTATGGGGGGGTTAACGAGCAGTACTTC	CASNYGGVNEQYF
NA	TRBV7-9	few	TRBJ1-4	TGTGCCAGCAGCGACCTCCTGAATGCGGGTGGGGAAAAACTGTTTTTT	CASSDLLNAGGEKLFF
TRBD2	TRBV7-9	once	TRBJ2-7	TGTGCCAGCAGATTACTAGCGGGAGGGGGCAATGAGCAGTACTTC	CASRLLAGGGNEQYF
TRBD2	TRBV29-1	few	TRBJ2-1	TGCAGCGCCGGTGGGGGGGGGTCCGTGGATGAGCAGTTCTTC	CSAGGGGSVDEQFF
NA	TRBV21-1	few	TRBJ1-3	TGTGCCAGCAGCAAAGCACGCCTCTCTGGAAACACCATATATTTT	CASSKARLSGNTIYF
NA	TRBV6-2/TRBV6-3	NA	TRBJ1-4	TGTGCCAGCAGTTACCCTCGGGACGAAAAACTGTTTTTT	CASSYPRDEKLFF
TRBD1	TRBV15	NA	TRBJ1-2	TGTGCCACCAGCAGAGAAACAGGGGACCTTTACTATGGCTACACCTTC	CATSRETGDLYYGYTF
NA	TRBV20-1	NA	TRBJ2-3	TGCAGTGCTAGAGGTCTAGCCCCGAAGGATACGCAGTATTTT	CSARGLAPKDTQYF
TRBD1	TRBV7-9	few	TRBJ1-1	TGTGCCAGCACCCCTTGGACAGGTGGACAGAACACTGAAGCTTTCTTT	CASTPWTGGQNTEAFF
TRBD1	TRBV7-2	NA	TRBJ1-5	TGTGCCAGCAGCACGACAGGGGTTCAGCCCCAGCATTTT	CASSTTGVQPQHF
NA	TRBV9	NA	TRBJ2-5	TGTGCCAGCAGCGTAGATGAGGGAAAGCAGTACTTC	CASSVDEGKQYF
NA	TRBV5-1	NA	TRBJ1-2	TGCGCCAGCAGCGGGACACTGACTAACTATGGCTACACCTTC	CASSGTLTNYGYTF
NA	TRBV20-1	NA	TRBJ2-3	TGCAGTGCTAGAGATTGGGGACTCCAGGCGGATACGCAGTATTTT	CSARDWGLQADTQYF
TRBD1	TRBV20-1	few	TRBJ1-1	TGCAGTGCTAGAGACAGGGGGCTAAACACTGAAGCTTTCTTT	CSARDRGLNTEAFF
NA	TRBV6-2/TRBV6-3	many	TRBJ2-7	TGTGCCAGCAGTTTCGGGGAGAGCGCCTACGAGCAGTACTTC	CASSFGESAYEQYF
TRBD2	TRBV29-1	once	TRBJ2-3	TGCAGCGTTCGCGGGAGACTCACAGATACGCAGTATTTT	CSVRGRLTDTQYF
TRBD2	TRBV29-1	NA	TRBJ2-7	TGCAGCGTTTTTAGCGGGAGGGCCTTGGACGAGCAGTACTTC	CSVFSGRALDEQYF
NA	TRBV5-1	NA	TRBJ2-7	TGCGCCAGCAGCTGGATGGGCGGGGAGTTCTCCTACAATGAGCAGTACTTC	CASSWMGGEFSYNEQYF
NA	TRBV9	few	TRBJ1-2	TGTGCCAGCAGCCCAGAGGGTACCCTTTTTAACTATGGCTACACCTTC	CASSPEGTLFNYGYTF
TRBD1	TRBV30	NA	TRBJ2-7	TGTGCCTTGGAGATGGACAGGGGGATACTTGAGCAGTACTTC	CALEMDRGILEQYF
NA	TRBV2	once	TRBJ1-6	TGTGCCAGCAGCCAGACCGACATCAATTCACCCCTCCACTTT	CASSQTDINSPLHF
TRBD1	TRBV16	NA	TRBJ1-2	TGTGCCAGCAGCCAAACCATGACAGGGGGATTCTATGGCTACACCTTC	CASSQTMTGGFYGYTF
NA	TRBV6-6	many	TRBJ1-6	TGTGCCAGCAGTTACTCGAATTCACCCCTCCACTTT	CASSYSNSPLHF
NA	TRBV12-3/TRBV12-4	NA	TRBJ1-3	TGTGCCAGCAGTGTAATGTCTCCCGGAAACACCATATATTTT	CASSVMSPGNTIYF
NA	TRBV19	NA	TRBJ2-1	TGTGCCAGTAGTATAGTGGGGCTCAATGAGCAGTTCTTC	CASSIVGLNEQFF
NA	TRBV20-1	few	TRBJ2-3	TGCAGTGTCTACGGGACAGAAAGCCGGAGGGGTCCAGATACGCAGTATTTT	CSVYGTESRRGPDTQYF
TRBD1	TRBV27	many	TRBJ1-4	TGTGCCAGCAGTTCGTGGACAGGGGGATTTGAAAAACTGTTTTTT	CASSSWTGGFEKLFF
NA	TRBV20-1	NA	TRBJ1-2	TGCAGTGCTAGACGGAACAGGGTTTATGACTATGGCTACACCTTC	CSARRNRVYDYGYTF
NA	TRBV6-6	many	TRBJ2-7	TGTGCCAGCAGACGAGGACAGTCCTACGAGCAGTACTTC	CASRRGQSYEQYF
TRBD2	TRBV4-3	NA	TRBJ2-6	TGCGCCAGCAGCCTAGAGCGGGAGGCCAACGTCCTGACTTTC	CASSLEREANVLTF
TRBD1	TRBV5-1	few	TRBJ1-2	TGCGCCAGCAGCCACGGACAGGGTGGCGATGGCTACACCTTC	CASSHGQGGDGYTF
NA	TRBV29-1	NA	TRBJ2-7	TGCAGCCCAGGACAGGGAGGGTACGAGCAGTACTTC	CSPGQGGYEQYF
NA	TRBV5-1	few	TRBJ2-6	TGCGCCAGCAGCCCTCTGGTTGGGGCCAACGTCCTGACTTTC	CASSPLVGANVLTF
NA	TRBV7-9	NA	TRBJ1-6	TGTGTCAGCAGCTTAGGCAGGAATAATTCACCCCTCCACTTT	CVSSLGRNNSPLHF
TRBD1	TRBV27	few	TRBJ1-5	TGTGCCAGCAGTGACAGGGCCTCGGCTCAGCCCCAGCATTTT	CASSDRASAQPQHF
TRBD1	TRBV6-2/TRBV6-3	NA	TRBJ1-1	TGTGCCAGCAGGGGACAGTTCACGAACACTGAAGCTTTCTTT	CASRGQFTNTEAFF
TRBD1	TRBV15	few	TRBJ2-7	TGTGCCACCAGCAGTCCCGGACAGGTCTACGAGCAGTACTTC	CATSSPGQVYEQYF